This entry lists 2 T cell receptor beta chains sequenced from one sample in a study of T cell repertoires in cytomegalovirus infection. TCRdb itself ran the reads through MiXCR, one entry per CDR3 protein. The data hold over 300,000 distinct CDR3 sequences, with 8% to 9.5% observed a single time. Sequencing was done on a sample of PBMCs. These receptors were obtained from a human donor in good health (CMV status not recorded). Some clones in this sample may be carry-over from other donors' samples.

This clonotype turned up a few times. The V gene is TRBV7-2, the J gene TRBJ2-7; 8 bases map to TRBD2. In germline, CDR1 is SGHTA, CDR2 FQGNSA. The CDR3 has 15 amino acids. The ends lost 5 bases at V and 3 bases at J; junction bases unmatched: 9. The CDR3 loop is CASSPGGSGDYEQYF. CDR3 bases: TGTGCCAGCAGCCCTGGGGGTAGCGGGGACTACGAGCAGTACTTC.

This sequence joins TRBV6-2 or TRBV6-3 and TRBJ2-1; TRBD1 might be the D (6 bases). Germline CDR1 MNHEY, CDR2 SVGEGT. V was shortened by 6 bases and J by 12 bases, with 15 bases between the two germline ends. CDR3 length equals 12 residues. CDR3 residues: CASSNRAQWQFF. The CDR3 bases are TGTGCCAGCAGCAACAGGGCACAGTGGCAGTTCTTC.